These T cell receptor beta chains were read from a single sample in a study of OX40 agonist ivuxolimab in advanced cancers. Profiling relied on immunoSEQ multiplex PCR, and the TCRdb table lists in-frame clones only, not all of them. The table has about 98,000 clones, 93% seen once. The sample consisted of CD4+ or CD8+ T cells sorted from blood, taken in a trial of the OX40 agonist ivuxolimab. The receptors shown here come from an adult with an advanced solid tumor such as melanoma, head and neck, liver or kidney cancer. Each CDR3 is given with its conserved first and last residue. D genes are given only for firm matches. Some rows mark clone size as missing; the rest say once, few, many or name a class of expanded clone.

TGTGCCAGTAGTATAGTCCGGGGAACTGAAGCTTTCTTT	CASSIVRGTEAFF	.	.	TRBV19	TRBJ1-1
TGCAGTGCTAGACCTTGGGAGACCCAGTACTTC	CSARPWETQYF	.	.	TRBV20-1	TRBJ2-5
TGTGCCAGCAGCGGAGCACAAACCAACGTCCTGACTTTC	CASSGAQTNVLTF	.	.	TRBV11-3	TRBJ2-6
TGTGCCAGCAGTAAGGAGGGATTCGCTGAAGCTTTCTTT	CASSKEGFAEAFF	.	.	TRBV2	TRBJ1-1
TGTGCCAGTAGTAGCCAGGGACCATCCTCGGATCAGCCCCAGCATTTT	CASSSQGPSSDQPQHF	.	.	TRBV19	TRBJ1-5
TGTGCCAGCAGACTGTCTGGGGCCAACGTCCTGACTTTC	CASRLSGANVLTF	.	.	TRBV27	TRBJ2-6
TGTGCCAGCAGCTTTCAGGTCTACACTGAAGCTTTCTTT	CASSFQVYTEAFF	once	.	TRBV7-9	TRBJ1-1
TGTGCCAGCAGTGGTGGAGGCAATCAGCCCCAGCATTTT	CASSGGGNQPQHF	.	.	TRBV6-4	TRBJ1-5
TGTGCCAGCACTACAGGGAAATATAGCAATCAGCCCCAGCATTTT	CASTTGKYSNQPQHF	once	.	TRBV19	TRBJ1-5
TGTGCCAGCAGCAGAGCGGGTGACTCCTACAATGAGCAGTTCTTC	CASSRAGDSYNEQFF	.	.	TRBV7-2	TRBJ2-1
TGCGCCAGCAGTTTCGGACTAGCGGGAGGGCATGAGCAGTTCTTC	CASSFGLAGGHEQFF	once	TRBD2	TRBV5-1	TRBJ2-1
TGTGCCAGCAGTTACTCGCCGACAGCGAATGAAAAACTGTTTTTT	CASSYSPTANEKLFF	.	.	TRBV6-6	TRBJ1-4
TGTGCCGGGATCCGGGACGGCTACGAGCAGTACTTC	CAGIRDGYEQYF	.	.	TRBV2	TRBJ2-7
TGTGCCAGCGCGGCCGGGGGAAACACCATATATTTT	CASAAGGNTIYF	.	.	TRBV6-6	TRBJ1-3
TGTGCCAGCAGCTTAGCCCCCCTACACGAGACCCAGTACTTC	CASSLAPLHETQYF	once	.	TRBV7-2	TRBJ2-5
TGTGCCAGCAGTCCTCAGGCGGGGATGAACACTGAAGCTTTCTTT	CASSPQAGMNTEAFF	.	.	TRBV28	TRBJ1-1
TGTGCCAGCAGTGGGGGACGTAGACGGGACATTCAGTACTTC	CASSGGRRRDIQYF	.	.	TRBV27	TRBJ2-4